Listed below are T cell receptor beta chains from one sample, sequenced in a study of T cell repertoires in cytomegalovirus infection. Which antigens these TCRs recognize remains unknown. TCRdb ran MiXCR on the reads and lists one entry per CDR3 protein. Of roughly 130,000 distinct CDR3 sequences detected, roughly a quarter appear once; the ten largest clones hold roughly 35%. The sample was PBMCs, sequenced either directly or after in vitro stimulation (not recorded which). Receptor source: a human donor in good health (CMV status not recorded). Some clones in this sample may be carry-over from other donors' samples. CDR3s include the opening cysteine and the closing phenylalanine or tryptophan. D genes are given only for firm matches. For some rows the clone size is stated as once, few or many, or as a class when expanded; others skip it.

DNA	CDR3	V	size	D	J
TGTGCCAGCAGTGAATATTTCAGGGGACACGGGGAACAGCCCCAGCATTTT	CASSEYFRGHGEQPQHF	TRBV6-1	few	.	TRBJ1-5
TGTGCCAGCAGTTACTCCTTTGGGCAGCCCCAGCATTTT	CASSYSFGQPQHF	TRBV6-5	.	.	TRBJ1-5
TGTGCTAGTGGTTTGCCCCCCTACAATGAGCAGTTCTTC	CASGLPPYNEQFF	TRBV12-5	few	.	TRBJ2-1
TGTGCCAGCAGGCTCTCAGATACGCAGTATTTT	CASRLSDTQYF	TRBV6-5	few	.	TRBJ2-3
TGTGCCAGCAGCTTAGTCGGTGCCACAGATACGCAGTATTTT	CASSLVGATDTQYF	TRBV7-2	many	.	TRBJ2-3
TGCAGTGCTAACAAGGGGAGGACTAACACAGATACGCAGTATTTT	CSANKGRTNTDTQYF	TRBV20-1	.	.	TRBJ2-3
TGTGCCAGCAGTCAGACCGCGGACAGGGGGACGGACGAGCAGTACTTC	CASSQTADRGTDEQYF	TRBV27	.	TRBD1	TRBJ2-7
TGTGCCAGCAGCCCCGGGACCGGGGGTGGGGAGCAGTACTTC	CASSPGTGGGEQYF	TRBV7-7	.	.	TRBJ2-7
TGTGCCAGCAGCTTAAGACAGAACACTGAAGCTTTCTTT	CASSLRQNTEAFF	TRBV7-2	many	.	TRBJ1-1
TGTGCCAGCAGCTTAGCGTCCGGAGATACGCAGTATTTT	CASSLASGDTQYF	TRBV7-9	many	.	TRBJ2-3
TGTGCCAGCAGCTTGGCAGGGGGTAAGCAGTACTTC	CASSLAGGKQYF	TRBV5-4	.	TRBD1	TRBJ2-7
TGTGCCAGCAGCTTGGGTGGGAGCCCGCAAGAGACCCAGTACTTC	CASSLGGSPQETQYF	TRBV11-3	few	.	TRBJ2-5
TGTGCCAGCAACCCGGGACTAGCGGGAATTAATGAGCAGTTCTTC	CASNPGLAGINEQFF	TRBV7-2	many	TRBD2	TRBJ2-1
TGTGCCAGCAGCTTAGCGGGAGATGTGGATACGCAGTATTTT	CASSLAGDVDTQYF	TRBV7-2	many	.	TRBJ2-3
TGTGCTAGTGGTTTGGACTTGAAGACTGAAGCTTTCTTT	CASGLDLKTEAFF	TRBV12-5	few	.	TRBJ1-1
TGTGCCAGCAGTTTAACGAGCGGGAGAGGTGGCGAGCAGTACTTC	CASSLTSGRGGEQYF	TRBV27	few	TRBD2	TRBJ2-7
TGTGCCAGCAGCTTAGCGGGGGTGATCTACGAGCAGTACTTC	CASSLAGVIYEQYF	TRBV7-2	many	.	TRBJ2-7
TGTGCCAGCAGTTTTTGGCCGCTCTATGGCTACACCTTC	CASSFWPLYGYTF	TRBV6-2/TRBV6-3	few	.	TRBJ1-2
TGTGCCAGCAGCTTAGACAGTCGGAACACTGAAGCTTTCTTT	CASSLDSRNTEAFF	TRBV7-3	few	.	TRBJ1-1
TGCGCCAGCAGTGAAATAGCCGGGCGTAATTCACCCCTCCACTTT	CASSEIAGRNSPLHF	TRBV10-2	.	.	TRBJ1-6
TGCAGTGCTAGAGATCGAAGTCGGGAGGCTACAGATACGCAGTATTTT	CSARDRSREATDTQYF	TRBV20-1	many	TRBD2	TRBJ2-3
TGTGCCAGCAGTTTAGCGCCCAGCGGGGGTTCCAATGAGCAGTTCTTC	CASSLAPSGGSNEQFF	TRBV12-3/TRBV12-4	few	TRBD2	TRBJ2-1
TGTGCCACCAGGGCTAGCGGGAACAATGAGCAGTTCTTC	CATRASGNNEQFF	TRBV12-3/TRBV12-4	many	TRBD2	TRBJ2-1
TGTGCCAGCAGCGGGCGTTCAGATACGCAGTATTTT	CASSGRSDTQYF	TRBV11-1	few	.	TRBJ2-3
TGTGCCAGCAGCCCCTCCCGAGCCCCCGGGGAGCAGTTCTTC	CASSPSRAPGEQFF	TRBV7-9	few	.	TRBJ2-1
TGTGCCAGCAGCCTTCGGGAGACTGCAGAGACCCAGTACTTC	CASSLRETAETQYF	TRBV7-9	few	.	TRBJ2-5
TGTGCCAGCAGCTCACCTAGGGCTGGGGCCAACGTCCTGACTTTC	CASSSPRAGANVLTF	TRBV11-2	few	.	TRBJ2-6
TGCGCCAGCAGCCAAGAGGTTCTAGCCAGGGACCCCCAGCATTTT	CASSQEVLARDPQHF	TRBV4-1	few	.	TRBJ1-5
TGTGCCAGTAGGGACACTACAGGGAGGGGGATGCGCACCTTC	CASRDTTGRGMRTF	TRBV19	few	.	TRBJ1-2
TGTGCCAGCAGCTACCCCCTGGGGGAGCAGTACTTC	CASSYPLGEQYF	TRBV7-9	many	.	TRBJ2-7
TGTGCCAGCTCACCCGGGACCCCATCTGAAGCTTTCTTT	CASSPGTPSEAFF	TRBV18	.	.	TRBJ1-1
TGTGCCAGCAGCAACGGACAGACCGGGGAGCTGTTTTTT	CASSNGQTGELFF	TRBV7-9	many	.	TRBJ2-2
TGTGCCAGCAGTCCGATTAGCGGGAAGTCTTACAATGAGCAGTTCTTC	CASSPISGKSYNEQFF	TRBV28	.	TRBD2	TRBJ2-1
TGTGCCAGCAAAGTAGGGACAGGGCCTGGCTACACCTTC	CASKVGTGPGYTF	TRBV27	many	TRBD1	TRBJ1-2
TGTGCTAGCAGCTTAGCGTTGGGTGCTGAAGCTTTCTTT	CASSLALGAEAFF	TRBV7-7	many	.	TRBJ1-1
TGTGCCAGCAGACGGGGTGAAAAACTGTTTTTT	CASRRGEKLFF	TRBV7-2	few	.	TRBJ1-4
TGTGCCAGCAGCTCCTCTCTGGGGGGGAGAGCTAATGAAAAACTGTTTTTT	CASSSSLGGRANEKLFF	TRBV11-2	.	.	TRBJ1-4
TGTGCCAGCAGTTACCGAGCTCAGGGGAGTGCTGAAGCTTTCTTT	CASSYRAQGSAEAFF	TRBV6-5	.	.	TRBJ1-1
TGTGCCAGCAGTTTAGACAGCCTCTATGGCTACACCTTC	CASSLDSLYGYTF	TRBV28	few	.	TRBJ1-2
TGTGCCAGCAGCCAGTCGACTAGCGGGGGGCTAGCCAAAAACATTCAGTACTTC	CASSQSTSGGLAKNIQYF	TRBV12-3/TRBV12-4	.	TRBD2	TRBJ2-4
TGTGCCAGCAGCTTGGCCGGGACAGCCAACACCGGGGAGCTGTTTTTT	CASSLAGTANTGELFF	TRBV7-8	many	TRBD1	TRBJ2-2
TGTGCCAGCAGCTCTCCGGAGGGACTAGCGGTTTACAATGAGCAGTTCTTC	CASSSPEGLAVYNEQFF	TRBV7-8	many	TRBD2	TRBJ2-1
TGTGCCAGCAAGACTGAAGGAGAGGGCACAGATACGCAGTATTTT	CASKTEGEGTDTQYF	TRBV11-2	.	.	TRBJ2-3
TGTGCCAGCAGCTTAGTTCCCCGTGGGACCGGGGAGCTGTTTTTT	CASSLVPRGTGELFF	TRBV7-8	many	.	TRBJ2-2
TGTGCCAGCAGCTTACTAGCCCTAGAGGGAGATACGCAGTATTTT	CASSLLALEGDTQYF	TRBV7-2	many	.	TRBJ2-3
TGTGCCAGCAGATCCCTCATTGATAGCAATCAGCCCCAGCATTTT	CASRSLIDSNQPQHF	TRBV28	many	.	TRBJ1-5
TGTGCCAGCAGCTTAGGGTTCATGCGGGGTGTGGAATCAGGAGGGGAAGGGGACACTGAAGCTTTCTTT	CASSLGFMRGVESGGEGDTEAFF	TRBV7-8	many	.	TRBJ1-1
TGTGCCAGCAGTTACCCCGCGCGTGGCCGCGGCTCCTACAATGAGCAGTTCTTC	CASSYPARGRGSYNEQFF	TRBV6-8	.	.	TRBJ2-1
TGTGCTAGTGGTTTGGTACATCTGGCAGGGGCCCTCCCCACTGAAGCTTTCTTT	CASGLVHLAGALPTEAFF	TRBV12-5	few	.	TRBJ1-1
TGTGCCAGCACCCGAGAGGGGGGTTACGAGCAGTACTTC	CASTREGGYEQYF	TRBV28	few	.	TRBJ2-7
TGTGCCAGTAGTATAGAATCCTATAATTCACCCCTCCACTTT	CASSIESYNSPLHF	TRBV19	many	.	TRBJ1-6
TGCAGTGCCAGTTGGGGGACCCAGTACTTC	CSASWGTQYF	TRBV20-1	.	.	TRBJ2-5
TGCGCCAGCAGCCAAGATAATAGCGATGAGCAGTTCTTC	CASSQDNSDEQFF	TRBV4-1	few	.	TRBJ2-1
TGCAGTGCTAGCGATCCAGCTAACTATGGCTACACCTTC	CSASDPANYGYTF	TRBV20-1	few	.	TRBJ1-2
TGTGCCAGCAGTATCGGACGGAGTCTTAATGAAAAACTGTTTTTT	CASSIGRSLNEKLFF	TRBV27	few	.	TRBJ1-4
TGTGCCAGCAGTTTCATCGTGGGAGAGACCCAGTACTTC	CASSFIVGETQYF	TRBV12-3/TRBV12-4	.	.	TRBJ2-5
TGTGCCAGCAGCTTACAGCGGGGTTCCTACAATGAGCAGTTCTTC	CASSLQRGSYNEQFF	TRBV7-2	many	TRBD2	TRBJ2-1
TGTGCCAGCAGCTTGGGTTTAAAAGAGCAGTTCTTC	CASSLGLKEQFF	TRBV5-4	.	.	TRBJ2-1
TGTGCCAGCTCACCCGGGGTTCAATCTGGAAACACCATATATTTT	CASSPGVQSGNTIYF	TRBV18	.	.	TRBJ1-3